Each of the 20 T cell receptor beta chains below was sequenced from the same sample in a study of shared clonotypes between healthy human individuals. This table comes from immunoSEQ multiplex PCR, and its TCRdb copy is limited to in-frame clones, with some not included. The sample includes about 2,500,000 clones, approximately 90% of them seen just once. The sequenced sample was naive CD4+ T cells sorted from blood. Described subset: CD45RA+ positively selected. The source is a young man in good health.

CDR3 DNA sequence: TGTGCCAGCAGCCTCGGACAGGGACTGGGGGAGCTGTTTTTT. This gives the protein CASSLGQGLGELFF. The chain is built from TRBV7-8 and TRBJ2-2; 8 bases agree with TRBD1. This CDR3 comprises 14 residues. The junction had 7 bases not matched to a gene; V was cut back by 5 bases and J by 8 bases. Germline V gene data show CDR1 as SGHVS and CDR2 as FQNEAQ.

The V call is TRBV30, the J call TRBJ2-3; 12 positions agree with TRBD1. This CDR3 has 15 residues. Unmatched junction bases numbered 3, after V lost 1 base and J lost 4 bases. Germline V gene lookup returns CDR1 GTSNPN and CDR2 SVGIG (reference sequence). The CDR3 DNA sequence: TGTGCCTGGAGTGGGGACAGGGGGCGTTCAGATACGCAGTATTTT. Protein sequence: CAWSGDRGRSDTQYF.

The genes are TRBV7-9 and TRBJ2-3; a possible D gene is TRBD2 (6 bases). The germline V gene has CDR1 SEHNR and CDR2 FQNEAQ (reference sequence). V lost 5 bases, J lost 0 bases, and 12 bases lay in between. The CDR3 totals 15 residues. The CDR3 here is CASSVLAPSTDTQYF. CDR3 coding DNA: TGTGCCAGCAGCGTACTAGCACCCAGCACAGATACGCAGTATTTT.

The CDR3 loop reads CAIREGLRTDTQYF. The DNA of the CDR3 is TGTGCCATCAGGGAGGGACTGAGGACAGATACGCAGTATTTT. The chain employs TRBV10-3 and TRBJ2-3; weak D call: TRBD2 (6 bases). There are 14 residues in the CDR3. The ends were cut back, 6 bases at V and 3 bases at J, with 13 bases in the middle. CDR1 is ENHRY and CDR2 is SYGVKD in the germline V gene.

The chain recombines TRBV5-4 with TRBJ2-5; D might be TRBD1 or TRBD2, each matching 5 bases. The CDR3 runs 16 residues. Germline loops: CDR1 SGHNT, CDR2 YYREEE (reference sequence). Between the trimmed V and J ends, which lost 5 bases and 5 bases, there was a span of 22 bases. The CDR3 bases are TGTGCCAGCAGTCCAATCGGGACCCGAAAGGAGGAGACCCAGTACTTC. This gives the protein CASSPIGTRKEETQYF.

The V gene is TRBV7-8, the J gene TRBJ2-7; 10 bases are a match to TRBD2. The germline CDR1 and CDR2 sequences are SGHVS and FQNEAQ. CDR3 size: 17 residues. The J segment lost 0 bases and the V segment lost 4 bases, leaving 9 bases of the junction unmatched. The CDR3 here is CASSSGGGLARSYEQYF. The CDR3 nucleotides read TGTGCCAGCAGCTCTGGAGGGGGACTAGCGCGCTCCTACGAGCAGTACTTC.

CDR3 DNA: TGTGCCATCGCGGGAACGACAGGGGGAGATTCACCCCTCCACTTT. Its protein is CAIAGTTGGDSPLHF. This sequence joins TRBV10-3 and TRBJ1-6, with 9 bases that match TRBD1. This CDR3 region has 15 residues. Losses at the gene ends were 8 bases for V and 8 bases for J; bases not matched to a gene: 10. Looked up from germline, CDR1 is ENHRY and CDR2 is SYGVKD.

This chain joins TRBV10-3 and TRBJ1-5; no clear D. V lost 4 bases to trimming and J lost 4 bases, with 11 bases between them. This CDR3 has 14 residues. Germline V gene sequence: CDR1 ENHRY, CDR2 SYGVKD. The CDR3 DNA follows: TGTGCCATCAGTGCTGGGGAGGGAAATCAGCCCCAGCATTTT. This translates into CAISAGEGNQPQHF.

The chain joins TRBV5-5 to TRBJ1-1; no clear D. CDR3 size: 13 residues. Germline assignment: CDR1 SGHKS and CDR2 YYEKEE (reference sequence). With 2 bases removed from V and 2 bases from J, the gap between germline ends came to 7 bases. Written as DNA, the CDR3 is TGTGCCAGCAGCTTAGACATCAACACTGAAGCTTTCTTT. Amino acid sequence: CASSLDINTEAFF.

In regard to this clone: This specimen includes other DNA sequences encoding the same CDR3. The V gene is TRBV28, the J gene TRBJ2-7, with 7 bases that match TRBD1. CDR3 length: 14 residues. After removal of 4 bases from V and 2 bases from J, the junction contained 5 bases not matched to a gene. The V gene's germline CDR1 is MDHEN and CDR2 SYDVKM. The CDR3 sequence: CASSSGQATYEQYF. The CDR3 nucleotides are TGTGCCAGCAGTTCTGGACAGGCGACCTACGAGCAGTACTTC.

The chain couples TRBV11-2 to TRBJ2-7; D call uncertain. V was pared by 5 bases and J by 3 bases, with 14 bases between. CDR1 and CDR2 from the germline V gene are SGHAT and FQNNGV. This CDR3 is built from 14 residues. CDR3 nucleotides: TGTGCCAGCAGCCCCATGGCAGCAAACTACGAGCAGTACTTC. This sequence encodes CASSPMAANYEQYF.

This clone appeared a single time. The CDR3 region is CASSWVISGNTIYF. The CDR3 DNA follows: TGTGCCAGCAGCTGGGTGATCTCTGGAAACACCATATATTTT. The rearrangement joins TRBV7-2 to TRBJ1-3; D gene ambiguous. CDR3 length: 14 residues. Germline lookup yields CDR1 SGHTA and CDR2 FQGNSA. The V end was cut by 4 bases, the J end by 0 bases, with 7 bases between.

The chain links TRBV27 to TRBJ1-4; maybe TRBD1 (5 bases). Germline V CDR1 and CDR2: MNHEY, SMNVEV (reference sequence). The V end was cut by 5 bases, the J end by 4 bases, with 14 bases between. This CDR3 has 15 amino acids. As DNA, the CDR3 is TGTGCCAGCAGTCCCCGGGGGAGAGTTAATGAAAAACTGTTTTTT. Translation gives CASSPRGRVNEKLFF.

The V call is TRBV7-2, the J call TRBJ2-7, with TRBD2 matching 9 bases. CDR3 length: 14 residues. Germline CDR1 reads SGHTA; CDR2 reads FQGNSA. V was clipped by 4 bases and J by 7 bases; unmatched bases: 8. Written as DNA, the CDR3 is TGTGCCAGCAGCTCCCGCGGCGGGAGGGCGGAGCAGTACTTC. Protein sequence: CASSSRGGRAEQYF.

The chain employs TRBV4-3 and TRBJ1-3; D gene ambiguous. The CDR3 runs 17 residues. The V end was cut by 0 bases, the J end by 1 base, with 13 bases between. Germline CDR1 is LGHNA and CDR2 is YSLEER. CDR3 in DNA: TGCGCCAGCAGCCAAGACCGGAGTCTAGTATCTGGAAACACCATATATTTT. Its translation is CASSQDRSLVSGNTIYF.

J is TRBJ2-7 and V is TRBV9, with TRBD1 identical over 8 bases. With V trimmed by 2 bases and J by 5 bases, 6 bases remained unmatched. The germline gives CDR1 SGDLS, CDR2 YYNGEE. CDR3 length: 14 amino acids. CDR3 in DNA: TGTGCCAGCAGCGTTCAGGGGGCTTCGAACGAGCAGTACTTC. Encoded protein: CASSVQGASNEQYF.

J is TRBJ2-7 and V is TRBV5-1; 9 bases map to TRBD1. The CDR3 is 15 amino acids. Germline CDR1 is SGHRS and CDR2 is YFSETQ. V shed 3 bases, J shed 3 bases, and the junction held 7 bases outside the gene matches. The CDR3, as DNA: TGCGCCAGCAGCTCGGAACAGGGGGCGTTCTACGAGCAGTACTTC. Protein sequence: CASSSEQGAFYEQYF.

The V gene is TRBV25-1, the J gene TRBJ2-3; weak D call: TRBD2 (6 bases). CDR3 length equals 16 residues. Trimming pared 2 bases from V and 3 bases from J, leaving 15 bases between. The V gene's germline CDR1 is MGHDK and CDR2 SYGVNS. The CDR3 bases are TGTGCCAGCAGTGAAAGGGCGGCGGGGCGGACAGATACGCAGTATTTT. It specifies CASSERAAGRTDTQYF. Full variable domain (rest looked up from reference TRBV25-1 and TRBJ2-3): EADIYQTPRYLVIGTGKKITLECSQTMGHDKMYWYQQDPGMELHLIHYSYGVNSTEKGDLSSESTVSRIRTEHFPLTLESARPSHTSQYLCASSERAAGRTDTQYFGPGTRLTVL.

The chain is built from TRBV4-3 and TRBJ2-3; a weak D match, TRBD2 (5 bases). The CDR3 runs to 15 residues. CDR1 LGHNA and CDR2 YSLEER come from the germline V gene. Trimming left V 3 bases short and J 4 bases short, with 14 bases between. The CDR3 DNA follows: TGCGCCAGCAGCCACGACTCCCCCGGGGCAGATACGCAGTATTTT. Protein sequence: CASSHDSPGADTQYF.

This clone has a handful of counts. Within the sample, other DNA sequences also encode this same CDR3. The chain couples TRBV7-9 to TRBJ1-1; D not certain. V lost 1 base and J lost 3, with 6 bases in between. Germline loops: CDR1 SEHNR, CDR2 FQNEAQ (reference sequence). This CDR3 has 13 amino acids. This CDR3 is CASSLDGDTEAFF. For the CDR3, the DNA is TGTGCCAGCAGCTTAGACGGGGACACTGAAGCTTTCTTT.